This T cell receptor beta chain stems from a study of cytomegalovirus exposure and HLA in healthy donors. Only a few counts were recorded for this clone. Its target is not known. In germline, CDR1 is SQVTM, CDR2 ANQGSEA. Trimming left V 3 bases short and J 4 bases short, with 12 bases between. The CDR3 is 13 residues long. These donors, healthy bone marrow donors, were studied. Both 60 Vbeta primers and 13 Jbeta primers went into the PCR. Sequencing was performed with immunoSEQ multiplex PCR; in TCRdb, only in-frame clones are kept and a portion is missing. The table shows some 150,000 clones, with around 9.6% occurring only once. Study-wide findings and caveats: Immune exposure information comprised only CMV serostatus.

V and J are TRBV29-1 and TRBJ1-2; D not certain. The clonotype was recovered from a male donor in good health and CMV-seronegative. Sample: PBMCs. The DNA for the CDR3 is TGCAGCGTTGAGGGCAGGAACGGCTATGGCTACACCTTC. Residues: CSVEGRNGYGYTF.